The source of this TCR beta chain is a study of shared clonotypes between healthy human individuals. The CDR3 contains 16 residues. Looked up from germline, CDR1 is MGHRA and CDR2 is YSYEKL. V was clipped by 0 bases and J by 9 bases; unmatched bases: 9. Sequencing used immunoSEQ multiplex PCR; TCRdb keeps in-frame clones, though not all of them. This table holds hundreds of thousands of clones, about 74% found once. The sample taken for sequencing was memory CD4+ T cells sorted from blood. The subset here: CD45RA-negative fraction. The clonotype originates from a woman aged 30 to 39 in good health. The rearrangement links TRBV4-1 to TRBJ1-4; 8 nucleotides match TRBD1. In DNA form, the CDR3 reads TGCGCCAGCAGCCAAGATCGGGACAGGAGGCCTAAAAAACTGTTTTTT. It specifies CASSQDRDRRPKKLFF.